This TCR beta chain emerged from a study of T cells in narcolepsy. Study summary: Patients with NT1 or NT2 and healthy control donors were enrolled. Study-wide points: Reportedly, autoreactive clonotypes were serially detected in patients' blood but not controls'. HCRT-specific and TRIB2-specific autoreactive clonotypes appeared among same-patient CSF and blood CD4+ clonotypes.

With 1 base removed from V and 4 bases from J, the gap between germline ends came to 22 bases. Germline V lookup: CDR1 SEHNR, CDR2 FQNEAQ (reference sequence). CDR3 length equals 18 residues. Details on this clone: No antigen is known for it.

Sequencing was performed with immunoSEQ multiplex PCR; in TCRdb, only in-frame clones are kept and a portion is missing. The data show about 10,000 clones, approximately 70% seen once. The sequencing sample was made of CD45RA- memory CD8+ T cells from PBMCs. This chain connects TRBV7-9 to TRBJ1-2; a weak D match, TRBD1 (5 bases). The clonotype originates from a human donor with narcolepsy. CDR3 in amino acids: CASSLEGTAESGAYGYTF. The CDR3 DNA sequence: TGTGCCAGCAGCTTAGAGGGGACTGCGGAGAGCGGGGCCTATGGCTACACCTTC.